The 15 T cell receptor beta chains presented below share a single source sample, sequenced in a study of shared clonotypes between healthy human individuals. Clones were sequenced by immunoSEQ multiplex PCR, and TCRdb holds only the in-frame ones, with some missing. Among roughly 2 million clones listed, about 94% were seen once. The sample consisted of naive CD4+ T cells sorted from blood. Subset given: CD45RA+ positively selected. Receptor source: a man between 18 and 29 years old in good health.

This chain links TRBV5-6 with TRBJ1-6; TRBD1 matches at 8 bases. Germline-derived CDR1 and CDR2 are SGHDT and YYEEEE. The CDR3 extends over 16 amino acids. The trim removed 4 bases at V and 9 bases at J, leaving 12 bases unmatched. The CDR3 is CASSRDRGSGGSPLHF. CDR3 DNA sequence: TGTGCCAGCAGCCGTGACAGGGGTAGTGGCGGTTCACCCCTCCACTTT. The whole variable domain, filled in from reference TRBV5-6 and TRBJ1-6, reads DAGVTQSPTHLIKTRGQQVTLRCSPKSGHDTVSWYQQALGQGPQFIFQYYEEEERQRGNFPDRFSGHQFPNYSSELNVNALLLGDSALYLCASSRDRGSGGSPLHFGNGTRLTVT.

J is TRBJ2-7 and V is TRBV5-1, with 10 bases matching TRBD2. This CDR3 has 16 residues. Germline V gives CDR1 SGHRS, CDR2 YFSETQ. Trimming at V came to 3 bases and at J to 0 bases, leaving 6 bases not matched to a gene. This chain's CDR3 is CASSSSSGSGSYEQYF. The CDR3 DNA reads as TGCGCCAGCAGCTCCTCTAGCGGGAGTGGCTCCTACGAGCAGTACTTC.

In the case of this clone: Other DNA sequences from this sample encode an identical CDR3 as well. This rearrangement joins TRBV7-9 to TRBJ1-3; D unresolved. The CDR3 totals 14 residues. Germline values: CDR1 SEHNR, CDR2 FQNEAQ (reference sequence). The V and J ends lost 6 bases and 0 bases respectively, with 9 bases between them. The CDR3 sequence is CASSLISSGNTIYF. The CDR3 coding sequence is TGTGCCAGCAGTTTGATTAGCTCTGGAAACACCATATATTTT.

The chain recombines TRBV19 with TRBJ1-1; no clear D gene. Looked up from germline, CDR1 is LNHDA and CDR2 is SQIVND (reference sequence). The CDR3 loop spans 14 amino acids. V was shortened by 4 bases and J by 0 bases, with 9 bases between the two germline ends. CDR3 loop: CASSKSRVNTEAFF. The CDR3 nucleotides read TGTGCCAGTAGTAAGAGCCGAGTGAACACTGAAGCTTTCTTT.

This chain uses TRBV6-4 with TRBJ1-2, with D unclear. The CDR3 length is 13 residues. The V gene lost 4 bases and the J gene lost 2 bases, with 8 bases spanning the gap. CDR1 and CDR2 from the germline V gene are MRHNA and SNTAGT. The CDR3 DNA reads TGTGCCAGCAGTGTCGGGTCGAACTATGGCTACACCTTC. Residues: CASSVGSNYGYTF.

About this clone itself: Other DNA sequences within the sample encode an identical CDR3. The chain is built from TRBV5-1 and TRBJ2-7; 8 bases are a match to TRBD2. Germline lookup yields CDR1 SGHRS and CDR2 YFSETQ. The CDR3 is 14 residues long. J lost 4 bases, V lost 2 bases, and 5 bases had no gene match. DNA for the CDR3: TGCGCCAGCAGCTTAGCGGGAGCTAGTTACGAGCAGTACTTC. It codes for CASSLAGASYEQYF.

The chain has TRBV7-6 and TRBJ2-7; the match to TRBD2 covers 9 bases. Trimming removed 0 bases from V and 0 bases from J; junction bases left unmatched: 3. This CDR3 contains 16 residues. Germline lookup yields CDR1 SGHVS and CDR2 FNYEAQ. CDR3 bases: TGTGCCAGCAGCTTAGCGGCGACTAGCGGCTCCTACGAGCAGTACTTC. This codes for CASSLAATSGSYEQYF.

The rearrangement uses TRBV6-1 and TRBJ2-3; unclear D gene. The CDR3 is 14 residues long. Looked up from germline, CDR1 is MNHNS and CDR2 is SASEGT. V lost 3 bases and J 0 bases, leaving 7 bases between the germline ends. The CDR3 DNA sequence: TGTGCCAGCAGTGATACCGGGAGCACAGATACGCAGTATTTT. This sequence encodes CASSDTGSTDTQYF.

V is TRBV7-2 and J is TRBJ2-1, with a weak D call TRBD2 (5 bases). This CDR3 region has 16 residues. V was pared by 1 base and J by 2 bases, with 12 bases between. Germline values: CDR1 SGHTA, CDR2 FQGNSA. CDR3 loop: CASSLGPPAAYNEQFF. The CDR3 bases are TGTGCCAGCAGCTTAGGACCCCCAGCGGCCTACAATGAGCAGTTCTTC.

The chain carries TRBV4-1 and TRBJ2-3; no clear D gene. This CDR3 comprises 15 residues. V gave up 1 base and J gave up 6 bases, with 14 bases separating them. Germline lookup yields CDR1 MGHRA and CDR2 YSYEKL. The CDR3 region is CASSQGFLDADTQYF. The CDR3 DNA follows: TGCGCCAGCAGCCAAGGTTTCTTGGACGCCGATACGCAGTATTTT.

Comment on this clone: The sample holds other DNA sequences that translate to the same CDR3. The chain joins TRBV9 to TRBJ2-3; 8 bases fit TRBD1. The CDR3 is 13 residues long. With V trimmed by 0 bases and J by 6 bases, 0 bases remained unmatched. Looked up from germline, CDR1 is SGDLS and CDR2 is YYNGEE. The DNA for the CDR3 is TGTGCCAGCAGCGTAGACAGGGGGGATACGCAGTATTTT. Translating gives CASSVDRGDTQYF.

Comments on this clone: The identical CDR3 is also encoded by other nucleotide sequences in the sample. The chain joins TRBV10-1 to TRBJ2-3; 12 bases fit TRBD2. V lost 0 bases, J lost 3 bases, and 1 base stayed unmatched. The CDR3 extends over 16 amino acids. Germline CDR1 WNHNN, CDR2 SYGVQD (reference sequence). In DNA, the CDR3 is TGCGCCAGCAGTGAGTCACTAGCGGGGGGAACAGATACGCAGTATTTT. This gives the protein CASSESLAGGTDTQYF.

J is TRBJ2-5 and V is TRBV7-2, with TRBD1 matching 11 bases. V shed 3 bases and J 5 bases; nucleotides not matched to a gene: 8. This CDR3 is 16 amino acids long. Germline lookup yields CDR1 SGHTA and CDR2 FQGNSA. The CDR3 DNA reads as TGTGCCAGCAGCTTGGGACAGGGGGACACCTGGGAGACCCAGTACTTC. Encoded protein: CASSLGQGDTWETQYF. Based on the CDR3 plus reference TRBV7-2 and TRBJ2-5, the full variable domain is GAGVSQSPSNKVTEKGKDVELRCDPISGHTALYWYRQSLGQGLEFLIYFQGNSAPDKSGLPSDRFSAERTGGSVSTLTIQRTQQEDSAVYLCASSLGQGDTWETQYFGPGTRLLVL.

The chain employs TRBV5-1 and TRBJ1-3, with 10 bases identical to TRBD1. This CDR3 is 19 amino acids long. The germline V gene encodes CDR1 SGHRS and CDR2 YFSETQ. Trimming cost V 1 base and J 4 bases; bases outside gene matches: 14. The CDR3 loop is CASSLRVLTGGAKGNTIYF. CDR3 nucleotides: TGCGCCAGCAGCTTGAGGGTGCTGACAGGGGGCGCGAAAGGAAACACCATATATTTT.

The chain couples TRBV7-9 to TRBJ1-2; D is uncertain. V was cut by 6 bases and J by 1 base, with 9 bases left in between. Germline assignment: CDR1 SEHNR and CDR2 FQNEAQ (reference sequence). The CDR3 length is 13 residues. This chain's CDR3 is CASSPVGNYGYTF. CDR3 sequence (DNA): TGTGCCAGCAGTCCGGTGGGTAACTATGGCTACACCTTC.